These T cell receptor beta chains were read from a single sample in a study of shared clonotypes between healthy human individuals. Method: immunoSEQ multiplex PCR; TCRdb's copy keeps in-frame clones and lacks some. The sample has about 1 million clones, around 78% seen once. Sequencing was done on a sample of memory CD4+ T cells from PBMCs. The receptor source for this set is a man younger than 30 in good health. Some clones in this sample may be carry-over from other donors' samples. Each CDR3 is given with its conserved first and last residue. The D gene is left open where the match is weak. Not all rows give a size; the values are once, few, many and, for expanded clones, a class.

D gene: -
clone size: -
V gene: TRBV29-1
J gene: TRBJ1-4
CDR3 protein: CSVESDPGEKLFF
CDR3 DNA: TGCAGCGTTGAAAGTGACCCCGGCGAAAAACTGTTTTTT

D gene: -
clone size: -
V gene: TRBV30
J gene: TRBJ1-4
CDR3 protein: CAWSVTGAGEKLFF
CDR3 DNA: TGTGCCTGGAGTGTAACGGGGGCTGGGGAAAAACTGTTTTTT

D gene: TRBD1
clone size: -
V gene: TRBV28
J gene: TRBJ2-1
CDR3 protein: CASRDSYNEQFF
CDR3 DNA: TGTGCCAGCCGGGACAGCTACAATGAGCAGTTCTTC

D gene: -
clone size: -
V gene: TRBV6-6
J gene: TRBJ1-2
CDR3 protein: CASSVGANYGYTF
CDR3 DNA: TGTGCCAGCAGCGTGGGGGCCAACTATGGCTACACCTTC

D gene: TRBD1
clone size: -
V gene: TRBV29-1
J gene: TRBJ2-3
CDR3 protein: CSQGQGTDTQYF
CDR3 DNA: TGCAGCCAGGGACAGGGGACAGATACGCAGTATTTT

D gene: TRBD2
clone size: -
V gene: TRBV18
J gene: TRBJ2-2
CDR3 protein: CASSPLAGAPGELFF
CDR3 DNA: TGTGCCAGCTCACCTCTAGCGGGAGCCCCCGGGGAGCTGTTTTTT

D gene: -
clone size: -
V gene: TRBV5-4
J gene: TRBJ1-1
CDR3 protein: CASNLGGAGTEAFF
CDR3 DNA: TGTGCCAGCAATTTGGGTGGGGCGGGGACTGAAGCTTTCTTT

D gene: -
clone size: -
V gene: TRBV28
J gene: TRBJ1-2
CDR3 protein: CASSLFGPGPYGYTF
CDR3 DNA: TGTGCCAGCAGTTTATTTGGACCAGGCCCCTATGGCTACACCTTC

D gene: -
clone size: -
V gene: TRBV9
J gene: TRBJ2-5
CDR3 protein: CASSPGGGGTAPETQYF
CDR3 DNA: TGTGCCAGCAGCCCAGGAGGTGGGGGCACAGCCCCCGAGACCCAGTACTTC

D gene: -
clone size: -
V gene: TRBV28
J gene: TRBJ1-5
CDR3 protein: CASRRGFNQPQHF
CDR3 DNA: TGTGCCAGCAGAAGAGGTTTCAATCAGCCCCAGCATTTT

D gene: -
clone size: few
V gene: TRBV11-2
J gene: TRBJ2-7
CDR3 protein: CASSFGGPYEQYF
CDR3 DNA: TGTGCCAGCAGCTTCGGGGGCCCCTACGAGCAGTACTTC

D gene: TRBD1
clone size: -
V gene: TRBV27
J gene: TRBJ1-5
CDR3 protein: CASRKTGASNQPQHF
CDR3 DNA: TGTGCCAGCAGGAAGACAGGGGCAAGCAATCAGCCCCAGCATTTT

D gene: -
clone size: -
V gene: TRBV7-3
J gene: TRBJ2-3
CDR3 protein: CASSARRGATDTQYF
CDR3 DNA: TGTGCCAGCAGCGCACGCAGGGGGGCCACAGATACGCAGTATTTT

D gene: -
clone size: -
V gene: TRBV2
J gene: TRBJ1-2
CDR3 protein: CASSWGGSGAYGYTF
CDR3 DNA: TGTGCCAGCAGTTGGGGGGGGAGTGGTGCCTATGGCTACACCTTC

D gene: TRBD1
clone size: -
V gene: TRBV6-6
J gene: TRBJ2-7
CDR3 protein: CASSYSGDSSYEQYF
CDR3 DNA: TGTGCCAGCAGTTACTCGGGGGACAGCTCCTACGAGCAGTACTTC

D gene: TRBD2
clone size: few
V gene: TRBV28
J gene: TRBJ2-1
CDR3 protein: CASRQLAYEQFF
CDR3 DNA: TGTGCCAGCAGGCAACTAGCGTATGAGCAGTTCTTC

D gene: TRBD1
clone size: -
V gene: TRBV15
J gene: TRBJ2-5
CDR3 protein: CATSRNPGQGFGETQYF
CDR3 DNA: TGTGCCACCAGCAGGAATCCGGGACAGGGGTTTGGAGAGACCCAGTACTTC

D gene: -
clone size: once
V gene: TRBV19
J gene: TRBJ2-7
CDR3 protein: CASSPGFLSSYEQYF
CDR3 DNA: TGTGCCAGTAGCCCGGGATTTCTGTCCTCCTACGAGCAGTACTTC

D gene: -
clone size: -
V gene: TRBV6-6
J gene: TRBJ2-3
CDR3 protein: CASSHIDSADTQYF
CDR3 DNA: TGTGCCAGCAGCCATATCGACAGTGCCGATACGCAGTATTTT

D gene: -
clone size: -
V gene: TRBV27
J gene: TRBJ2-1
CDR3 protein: CASSRRETYNEQFF
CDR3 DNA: TGTGCCAGCAGCCGCAGGGAGACCTACAATGAGCAGTTCTTC

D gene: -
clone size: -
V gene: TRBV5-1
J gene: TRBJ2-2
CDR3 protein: CASTLIANTGELFF
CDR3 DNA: TGCGCCAGCACCCTTATTGCGAACACCGGGGAGCTGTTTTTT

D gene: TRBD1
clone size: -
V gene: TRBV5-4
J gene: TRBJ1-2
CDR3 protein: CASSSRDSRKLRNYGYTF
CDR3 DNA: TGTGCCAGCAGCAGCAGGGACAGCCGAAAACTACGTAACTATGGCTACACCTTC

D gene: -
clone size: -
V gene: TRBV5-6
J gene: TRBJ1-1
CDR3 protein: CASSFRGFFTEAFF
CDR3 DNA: TGTGCCAGCAGCTTCAGGGGATTTTTCACTGAAGCTTTCTTT

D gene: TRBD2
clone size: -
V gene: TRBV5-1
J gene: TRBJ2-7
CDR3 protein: CASSSSGTRGAYEQYF
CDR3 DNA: TGCGCCAGCAGCTCCTCCGGGACTAGGGGGGCCTACGAGCAGTACTTC

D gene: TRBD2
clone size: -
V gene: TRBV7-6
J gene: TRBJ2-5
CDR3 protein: CASSRGLQETQYF
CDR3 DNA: TGTGCCAGCAGCCGGGGACTACAAGAGACCCAGTACTTC

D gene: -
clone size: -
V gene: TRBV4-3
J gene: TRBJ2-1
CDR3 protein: CASSRSPSYNEQFF
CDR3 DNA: TGCGCCAGCTCTCGGAGCCCTTCCTACAATGAGCAGTTCTTC

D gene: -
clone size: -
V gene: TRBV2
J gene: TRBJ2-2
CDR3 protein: CASTSKVELFF
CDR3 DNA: TGTGCCAGCACCTCTAAAGTGGAGCTGTTTTTT

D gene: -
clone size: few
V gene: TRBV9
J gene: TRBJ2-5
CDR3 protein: CASSVGAGQETQYF
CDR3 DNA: TGTGCCAGCAGCGTAGGGGCGGGACAAGAGACCCAGTACTTC

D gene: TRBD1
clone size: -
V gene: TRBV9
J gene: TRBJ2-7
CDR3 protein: CASSGGQGFYEQYF
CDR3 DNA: TGTGCCAGCAGCGGGGGACAGGGATTCTACGAGCAGTACTTC

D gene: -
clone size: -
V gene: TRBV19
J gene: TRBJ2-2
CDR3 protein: CASSIAGLNTGELFF
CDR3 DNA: TGTGCCAGTAGTATCGCCGGACTGAACACCGGGGAGCTGTTTTTT

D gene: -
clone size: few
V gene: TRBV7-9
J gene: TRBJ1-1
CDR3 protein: CASSFLGGRRAFF
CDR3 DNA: TGTGCCAGCAGCTTCCTCGGGGGAAGGAGGGCTTTCTTT

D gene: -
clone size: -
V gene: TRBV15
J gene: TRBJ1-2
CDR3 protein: CATSRVPDGGYGYTF
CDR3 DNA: TGTGCCACCAGCAGAGTTCCGGACGGTGGCTATGGCTACACCTTC

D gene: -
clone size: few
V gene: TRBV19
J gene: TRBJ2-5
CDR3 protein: CASSMTRGQETQYF
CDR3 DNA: TGTGCCAGTAGTATGACGAGGGGGCAAGAGACCCAGTACTTC

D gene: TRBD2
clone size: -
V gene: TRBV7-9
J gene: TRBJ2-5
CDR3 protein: CASSLKGLAGGGETQYF
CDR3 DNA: TGTGCCAGCAGCTTGAAGGGACTAGCGGGAGGGGGGGAGACCCAGTACTTC

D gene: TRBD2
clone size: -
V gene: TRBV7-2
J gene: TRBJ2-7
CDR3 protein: CASSPRTSGREQYF
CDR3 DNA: TGTGCCAGCAGCCCGAGGACTAGCGGGAGAGAGCAGTACTTC

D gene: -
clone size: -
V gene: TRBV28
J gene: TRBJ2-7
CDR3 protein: CASSQNTGTPTYEQYF
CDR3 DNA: TGTGCCAGCAGCCAAAACACCGGGACACCGACCTACGAGCAGTACTTC

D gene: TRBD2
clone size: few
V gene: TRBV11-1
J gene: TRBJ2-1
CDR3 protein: CASGQRERGGNEQFF
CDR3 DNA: TGTGCCAGCGGGCAGCGGGAGAGGGGCGGAAATGAGCAGTTCTTC

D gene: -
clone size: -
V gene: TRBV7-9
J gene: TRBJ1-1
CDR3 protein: CASSGRLGTEAFF
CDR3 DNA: TGTGCCAGCAGCGGAAGGCTTGGCACTGAAGCTTTCTTT